These T cell receptor beta chains were read from a single sample in a study of lymphopenia after photon versus proton radiotherapy. Assay used: immunoSEQ multiplex PCR; TCRdb lists only in-frame clones, some missing. Of tens of thousands of clones in the sample, 89% are singletons; the top ten hold around 7%. This specimen consisted of peripheral blood, obtained from a patient treated with proton-based radiotherapy. Receptors were obtained from a woman in her 70s with pancreatic cancer. Some clones in this sample may be carry-over from other donors' samples. CDR3s include the opening cysteine and the closing phenylalanine or tryptophan. The order of the fields is J gene, V gene, D gene, clone size, CDR3 protein, CDR3 DNA. D genes are given only for firm matches. For some rows the clone size is stated as once, few or many, or as a class when expanded; others skip it.

J gene: TRBJ2-7
V gene: TRBV4-1
D gene: -
clone size: -
CDR3 protein: CASSQEDTYEQYF
CDR3 DNA: TGCGCCAGCAGCCAAGAAGACACCTACGAGCAGTACTTC

J gene: TRBJ2-5
V gene: TRBV7-3
D gene: TRBD1
clone size: -
CDR3 protein: CASSLLGDREETQYF
CDR3 DNA: TGTGCCAGCAGCTTATTGGGGGACAGGGAAGAGACCCAGTACTTC

J gene: TRBJ1-4
V gene: TRBV7-9
D gene: TRBD1
clone size: -
CDR3 protein: CASSSRGQGKGEKLFF
CDR3 DNA: TGTGCCAGCAGCTCCCGAGGACAGGGAAAAGGTGAAAAACTGTTTTTT

J gene: TRBJ2-5
V gene: TRBV28
D gene: TRBD1
clone size: -
CDR3 protein: CASKDRVVAQETQYF
CDR3 DNA: TGTGCCAGCAAAGACAGGGTCGTGGCCCAAGAGACCCAGTACTTC

J gene: TRBJ2-3
V gene: TRBV7-9
D gene: TRBD1
clone size: -
CDR3 protein: CASSHTTGSTDTQYF
CDR3 DNA: TGTGCCAGCAGTCATACGACAGGGAGCACAGATACGCAGTATTTT

J gene: TRBJ2-1
V gene: TRBV7-9
D gene: -
clone size: -
CDR3 protein: CASSFELDSYNEQFF
CDR3 DNA: TGTGCCAGCAGCTTCGAGCTAGACTCCTACAATGAGCAGTTCTTC

J gene: TRBJ2-7
V gene: TRBV15
D gene: -
clone size: -
CDR3 protein: CATSREAASSYEQYF
CDR3 DNA: TGTGCCACCAGCAGAGAAGCAGCCTCCTCCTACGAGCAGTACTTC

J gene: TRBJ2-5
V gene: TRBV10-2
D gene: -
clone size: -
CDR3 protein: CASSVGSAYQETQYF
CDR3 DNA: TGCGCCAGCAGTGTGGGCAGCGCGTACCAAGAGACCCAGTACTTC

J gene: TRBJ1-1
V gene: TRBV30
D gene: -
clone size: -
CDR3 protein: CAWNLAGRGTEAFF
CDR3 DNA: TGTGCCTGGAATCTTGCGGGGCGGGGCACTGAAGCTTTCTTT

J gene: TRBJ2-7
V gene: TRBV14
D gene: -
clone size: -
CDR3 protein: CASSAGYEQYF
CDR3 DNA: TGTGCCAGCAGCGCAGGGTACGAGCAGTACTTC

J gene: TRBJ2-1
V gene: TRBV12-5
D gene: -
clone size: -
CDR3 protein: CASGLFTSGTNEQFF
CDR3 DNA: TGTGCTAGTGGTTTGTTTACGAGCGGTACCAATGAGCAGTTCTTC

J gene: TRBJ2-7
V gene: TRBV5-1
D gene: TRBD2
clone size: -
CDR3 protein: CASSPRTSGSPSYEQYF
CDR3 DNA: TGCGCCAGCAGCCCACGGACTAGCGGGAGCCCCTCCTACGAGCAGTACTTC

J gene: TRBJ2-5
V gene: TRBV27
D gene: -
clone size: -
CDR3 protein: CASSLNALQGSETQYF
CDR3 DNA: TGTGCCAGCAGTTTAAACGCGTTACAGGGATCGGAGACCCAGTACTTC

J gene: TRBJ2-7
V gene: TRBV28
D gene: TRBD1
clone size: -
CDR3 protein: CASSAPGQGKGYEQYF
CDR3 DNA: TGTGCCAGCAGCGCCCCGGGACAGGGGAAGGGCTACGAGCAGTACTTC

J gene: TRBJ2-7
V gene: TRBV18
D gene: -
clone size: -
CDR3 protein: CASSPRDGRYEQYF
CDR3 DNA: TGTGCCAGCTCACCGAGGGACGGCCGCTACGAACAGTACTTC

J gene: TRBJ1-5
V gene: TRBV7-9
D gene: -
clone size: -
CDR3 protein: CASSLAGSEEPQHF
CDR3 DNA: TGTGCCAGCAGCTTAGCGGGCAGTGAAGAGCCCCAGCATTTT

J gene: TRBJ1-1
V gene: TRBV11-2
D gene: -
clone size: -
CDR3 protein: CASSFGSTEAFF
CDR3 DNA: TGTGCCAGCAGCTTCGGGTCCACTGAAGCTTTCTTT

J gene: TRBJ1-2
V gene: TRBV28
D gene: TRBD1
clone size: -
CDR3 protein: CASSKRDSYGYTF
CDR3 DNA: TGTGCCAGCAGCAAAAGGGACAGCTATGGCTACACCTTC

J gene: TRBJ2-1
V gene: TRBV11-2
D gene: TRBD2
clone size: -
CDR3 protein: CASSSVTGGNEQFF
CDR3 DNA: TGTGCCAGCAGCTCCGTGACGGGAGGGAATGAGCAGTTCTTC

J gene: TRBJ2-1
V gene: TRBV28
D gene: -
clone size: once
CDR3 protein: CASSLWGHSGNEQFF
CDR3 DNA: TGTGCCAGCAGTTTGTGGGGGCACAGCGGCAATGAGCAGTTCTTC

J gene: TRBJ2-3
V gene: TRBV30
D gene: -
clone size: -
CDR3 protein: CAWRVDFTDTQYF
CDR3 DNA: TGTGCCTGGAGAGTAGACTTCACAGATACGCAGTATTTT

J gene: TRBJ1-2
V gene: TRBV10-2
D gene: -
clone size: -
CDR3 protein: CASSSRVQGMFYGYTF
CDR3 DNA: TGCGCCAGCAGTTCCAGGGTTCAGGGGATGTTCTATGGCTACACCTTC

J gene: TRBJ2-2
V gene: TRBV5-1
D gene: -
clone size: -
CDR3 protein: CASSLDSAGANTGELFF
CDR3 DNA: TGCGCCAGCAGCTTGGACTCGGCGGGCGCGAACACCGGGGAGCTGTTTTTT

J gene: TRBJ2-7
V gene: TRBV11-2
D gene: -
clone size: -
CDR3 protein: CASSLNSVGEQYF
CDR3 DNA: TGTGCCAGCAGCTTGAATAGCGTCGGCGAGCAGTACTTC

J gene: TRBJ1-6
V gene: TRBV19
D gene: TRBD1
clone size: -
CDR3 protein: CASSPGQATNSPLHF
CDR3 DNA: TGTGCCAGTAGCCCCGGACAGGCAACGAATTCACCCCTCCACTTT

J gene: TRBJ1-1
V gene: TRBV30
D gene: -
clone size: once
CDR3 protein: CAWKDGPTEAFF
CDR3 DNA: TGTGCCTGGAAGGACGGACCGACTGAAGCTTTCTTT

J gene: TRBJ1-4
V gene: TRBV15
D gene: -
clone size: -
CDR3 protein: CATSRVPGVGEKLFF
CDR3 DNA: TGTGCCACCAGCAGAGTCCCAGGGGTTGGCGAAAAACTGTTTTTT

J gene: TRBJ1-4
V gene: TRBV28
D gene: -
clone size: -
CDR3 protein: CASSLNGGREKLFF
CDR3 DNA: TGTGCCAGCAGTTTAAATGGGGGACGGGAAAAACTGTTTTTT

J gene: TRBJ1-5
V gene: TRBV15
D gene: -
clone size: -
CDR3 protein: CATSRDPAGQPQHF
CDR3 DNA: TGTGCCACCAGCAGAGATCCGGCGGGACAGCCCCAGCATTTT

J gene: TRBJ2-7
V gene: TRBV30
D gene: TRBD2
clone size: -
CDR3 protein: CAWSVKSGSGYDEQYF
CDR3 DNA: TGTGCCTGGAGTGTGAAAAGCGGGAGCGGATACGACGAGCAGTACTTC

J gene: TRBJ2-7
V gene: TRBV28
D gene: TRBD1
clone size: -
CDR3 protein: CATRQGLTYEQYF
CDR3 DNA: TGTGCCACTAGACAGGGTTTAACCTACGAGCAGTACTTC

J gene: TRBJ1-2
V gene: TRBV30
D gene: TRBD1
clone size: once
CDR3 protein: CAWSDSPGTGDGYTF
CDR3 DNA: TGTGCCTGGAGTGATAGCCCCGGGACAGGTGACGGCTACACCTTC

J gene: TRBJ2-7
V gene: TRBV10-3
D gene: -
clone size: -
CDR3 protein: CAISESSSLEQYF
CDR3 DNA: TGTGCCATCAGTGAGTCGAGCTCCTTGGAGCAGTACTTC

J gene: TRBJ2-7
V gene: TRBV5-4
D gene: TRBD2
clone size: -
CDR3 protein: CASSRGVQLGYEQYF
CDR3 DNA: TGTGCCAGCAGCCGGGGGGTACAACTCGGATACGAGCAGTACTTC